This T cell receptor beta chain was profiled in a study of chemoradiotherapy in HPV16-positive cancers. Repeated repertoire sampling spanned the course of chemoradiotherapy. This clone has more than one count but fewer than ten. The CDR3 totals 17 residues. CDR1 is LGHNA, CDR2 YNFKEQ, per germline. V gave up 2 bases and J gave up 5 bases; unmatched junction bases: 14. The data were produced by immunoSEQ multiplex PCR, yet TCRdb's version contains in-frame clones alone and is incomplete. The profile shows about 1,000 clones, around 93% of them singletons. The chain employs TRBV4-2 and TRBJ1-1, with TRBD1 identical over 7 bases. Sample: tumor tissue, taken from a patient who underwent chemoradiotherapy. The sequence derives from a human donor with HPV-associated anogenital cancer. DNA for the CDR3: TGTGCCAGCAGCCAAAGTCAGGGGGGTCTTCTTGGTACTGAAGCTTTCTTT. Its protein product is CASSQSQGGLLGTEAFF.